The subject of this entry is one T cell receptor (beta chain). Assay used: immunoSEQ multiplex PCR; TCRdb lists only in-frame clones, some missing. Of fewer than 200,000 clones listed, around 85% were seen once; the top ten hold approximately 1.2%. This record belongs to a study of blood T cell repertoires in COVID-19. Study background: From the United States, Italy and Spain came samples of acute and convalescent COVID-19.

Trimming removed 5 bases at V and 3 bases at J, with 13 bases between. Germline values: CDR1 SGHTA, CDR2 FQGNSA. The CDR3 is 14 amino acids. Sequencing was done on a sample of peripheral blood. This receptor was obtained from a man aged 55 to 70 who had recovered from COVID-19. V usage is TRBV7-2 and J usage is TRBJ1-2; D unclear. The DNA of the CDR3 is TGTGCCAGCAGCCCAAGCGCGGTCGACTATGGCTACACCTTC. It encodes CASSPSAVDYGYTF.